This T cell receptor (beta chain) was identified during a study of shared clonotypes between healthy human individuals. V was clipped by 2 bases and J by 5 bases, with 18 bases between them. Germline CDR1 KGHSH, CDR2 LQKENI. The CDR3 length is 17 residues. Study results and caveats: Read depth was anticipated to influence clonotype sharing among donors.

CD45RO-negative CD8 cells positively selected for CCR7 made up the naive population, which excluded terminally differentiated effector memory CD45RA+ cells. Replicate PCRs from sorted subsets contained 200 ng DNA, which is 30,000 to 35,000 T cell genomes. Here immunoSEQ multiplex PCR was the method, and the copy in TCRdb shows in-frame clones only, minus some. The sample holds around 2.1 million clones, approximately 94% seen once. Regarding this clone: Its specificity is unknown.

The TCR sequence derives from a man aged 18-30 years in good health. Some clones in this sample may be carry-over from other donors' samples. The chain employs TRBV18 and TRBJ2-2; D is unresolved. Sequencing was performed on naive CD8+ T cells from PBMCs. In nucleotides, the CDR3 is TGTGCCAGCTCACCAGAAATGGTGCGAATTTATACCGGGGAGCTGTTTTTT. Its protein is CASSPEMVRIYTGELFF.